The next 7 T cell receptor beta chains were all read from a single sample in a study of blood T cell repertoires in COVID-19. Profiled with immunoSEQ multiplex PCR; TCRdb holds only in-frame clones, not every one. The table has 400,000 or so clones, 70% to 90% seen once; the top ten hold more than 1.5%. The specimen sequenced was PBMCs or T cells enriched from blood (not recorded which). The receptors derive from a man aged 40-50 years in a cohort exposed to, infected with or recovered from COVID-19 (not recorded which).

In its sample, this clone was seen a few times. The chain combines TRBV7-3 with TRBJ2-3; TRBD2 matches at 8 bases. The germline V gene encodes CDR1 SGHTA and CDR2 FQGTGA. V dropped 5 bases and J dropped 3; count of bases not matched to a gene: 7. This CDR3 region has 15 residues. The CDR3 nucleotides read TGTGCCAGCAGCGGTGGGGCTAGCGGGACAGATACGCAGTATTTT. It codes for CASSGGASGTDTQYF.

This clone was observed a few times. This chain connects TRBV7-3 to TRBJ2-7; D remains unclear. Trimming shortened V by 3 bases and J by 7 bases, and 13 bases separated the two germline ends. The CDR3 length is 13 residues. The germline CDR1 and CDR2 sequences are SGHTA and FQGTGA. The DNA of the CDR3 is TGTGCCAGCAGCTTGAATATGCTCGGGGAGCAGTACTTC. Protein sequence: CASSLNMLGEQYF.

The chain has TRBV19 and TRBJ1-4; D not certain. V was clipped by 10 bases and J by 5 bases, with 14 bases between them. The CDR3 extends over 13 amino acids. CDR1 LNHDA and CDR2 SQIVND come from the germline V gene (reference sequence). CDR3 amino acids: CAMSEAANEKLFF. CDR3 nucleotide sequence: TGTGCCATGTCGGAGGCCGCGAATGAAAAACTGTTTTTT.

The chain joins TRBV9 to TRBJ1-1; D is uncertain. Trimming took off 2 bases at V and 5 bases at J, with 10 bases between the two ends. The CDR3 has 13 amino acids. Germline-derived CDR1 and CDR2 are SGDLS and YYNGEE. The CDR3 protein is CASSVKGGTEAFF. DNA for the CDR3: TGTGCCAGCAGCGTCAAGGGAGGAACTGAAGCTTTCTTT.

J is TRBJ2-5 and V is TRBV11-2; D call uncertain. Germline V CDR1 and CDR2: SGHAT, FQNNGV. Deletions cut 6 bases from V and 2 bases from J, with 10 bases between. The CDR3 extends over 13 amino acids. The DNA of the CDR3 is TGTGCCAGCAGTACTCCCGGGCAAGAGACCCAGTACTTC. Its translation: CASSTPGQETQYF.

This clone was recorded only once. This chain uses TRBV27 with TRBJ1-2, with TRBD1 as a possible D gene (5 bases). The CDR3 totals 12 residues. V lost 6 bases to trimming and J lost 8 bases, with 13 bases between them. Germline CDR1 reads MNHEY; CDR2 reads SMNVEV (reference sequence). The CDR3 sequence is CASSGDYGGYTF. CDR3 in DNA: TGTGCCAGCAGCGGGGACTACGGGGGCTACACCTTC.

This sequence joins TRBV3-1 (or the pseudogene TRBV3-2) and TRBJ2-5, with TRBD1 identical over 7 bases. The CDR3 runs to 15 residues. V shed 1 base, J shed 4 bases, and the junction held 6 bases outside the gene matches. CDR1 and CDR2 from the germline V gene are LGHDT and YNNKEL (reference sequence). The CDR3 DNA reads as TGTGCCAGCAGCCAAGCGACCGCAGGGGGAGAGACCCAGTACTTC. Translating gives CASSQATAGGETQYF.